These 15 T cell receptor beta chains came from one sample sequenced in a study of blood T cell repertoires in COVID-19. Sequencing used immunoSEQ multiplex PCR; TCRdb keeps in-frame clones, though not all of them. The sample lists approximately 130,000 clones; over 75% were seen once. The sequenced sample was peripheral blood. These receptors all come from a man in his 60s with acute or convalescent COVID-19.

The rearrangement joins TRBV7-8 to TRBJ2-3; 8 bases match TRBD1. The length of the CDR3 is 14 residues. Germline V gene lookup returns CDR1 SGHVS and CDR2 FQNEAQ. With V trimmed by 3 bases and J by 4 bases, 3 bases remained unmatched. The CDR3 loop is CASSLDRVADTQYF. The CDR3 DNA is TGTGCCAGCAGCTTGGACAGGGTGGCAGATACGCAGTATTTT.

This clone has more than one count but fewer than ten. The CDR3, as DNA: TGCGCCAGCAGCCATGGGCGAGCGGGAGCTATCACCGGGGAGCTGTTTTTT. It codes for CASSHGRAGAITGELFF. V usage is TRBV4-1 and J usage is TRBJ2-2; the match to TRBD2 covers 8 bases. The CDR3 runs 17 residues. The V gene's germline CDR1 is MGHRA and CDR2 YSYEKL. With 3 bases clipped from V and 4 bases from J, the junction kept 10 bases outside the gene matches.

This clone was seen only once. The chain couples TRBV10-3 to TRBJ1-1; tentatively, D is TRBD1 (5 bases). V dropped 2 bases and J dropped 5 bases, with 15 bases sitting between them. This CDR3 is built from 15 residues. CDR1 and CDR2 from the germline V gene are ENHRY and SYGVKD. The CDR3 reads CAISETLGGPTEAFF. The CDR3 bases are TGTGCCATCAGTGAGACCCTGGGGGGACCGACTGAAGCTTTCTTT.

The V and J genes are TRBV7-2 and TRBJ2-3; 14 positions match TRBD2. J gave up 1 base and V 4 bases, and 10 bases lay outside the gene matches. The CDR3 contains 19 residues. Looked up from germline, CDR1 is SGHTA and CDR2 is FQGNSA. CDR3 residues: CASSSRTSGRMRGTDTQYF. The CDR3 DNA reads TGTGCCAGCAGCTCTCGGACTAGCGGGAGGATGAGGGGCACAGATACGCAGTATTTT.

The CDR3 loop is CASSKRDNQPQHF. CDR3 sequence (DNA): TGTGCCAGCAGTAAACGGGACAATCAGCCCCAGCATTTT. The gene calls are TRBV28 and TRBJ1-5, with D hard to call. The germline V gene has CDR1 MDHEN and CDR2 SYDVKM. Trimming cost V 5 bases and J 3 bases, with 8 bases left between them. The CDR3 has 13 amino acids.

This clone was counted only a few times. The CDR3 reads CASSLSGSSGNTIYF. In nucleotides, the CDR3 is TGTGCCAGCAGCTTGTCCGGGAGCTCTGGAAACACCATATATTTT. The chain is built from TRBV5-4 and TRBJ1-3, with D unclear. The V gene lost 1 base and the J gene lost 0 bases, with 8 bases spanning the gap. Per the germline V gene, CDR1 is SGHNT and CDR2 is YYREEE (reference sequence). The CDR3 extends over 15 amino acids.

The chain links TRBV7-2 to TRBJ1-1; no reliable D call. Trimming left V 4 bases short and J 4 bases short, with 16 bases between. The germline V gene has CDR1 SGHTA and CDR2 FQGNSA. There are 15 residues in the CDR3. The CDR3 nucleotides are TGTGCCAGCAGCTCCGATTACAGTATTGGCACTGAAGCTTTCTTT. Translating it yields CASSSDYSIGTEAFF.

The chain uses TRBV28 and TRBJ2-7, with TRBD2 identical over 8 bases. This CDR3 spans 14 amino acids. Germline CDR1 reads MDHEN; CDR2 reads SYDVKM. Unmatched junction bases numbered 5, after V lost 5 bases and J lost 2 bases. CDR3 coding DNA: TGTGCCAGCAGTCTCTCGGGACTAGCCTACGAGCAGTACTTC. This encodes CASSLSGLAYEQYF.

In DNA, the CDR3 is TGTGCCAGCAGTGAGTGGGAGGGTCCCGGGGAGCTGTTTTTT. Its translation: CASSEWEGPGELFF. The chain uses TRBV2 and TRBJ2-2, with 7 bases identical to TRBD2. From germline, CDR1 is SNHLY and CDR2 FYNNEI. Trimming at V came to 3 bases and at J to 6 bases, leaving 4 bases not matched to a gene. This CDR3 spans 14 amino acids. Using reference TRBV2 and TRBJ2-2 for the parts outside the CDR3, the full variable domain is EPEVTQTPSHQVTQMGQEVILRCVPISNHLYFYWYRQILGQKVEFLVSFYNNEISEKSEIFDDQFSVERPDGSNFTLKIRSTKLEDSAMYFCASSEWEGPGELFFGEGSRLTVL.

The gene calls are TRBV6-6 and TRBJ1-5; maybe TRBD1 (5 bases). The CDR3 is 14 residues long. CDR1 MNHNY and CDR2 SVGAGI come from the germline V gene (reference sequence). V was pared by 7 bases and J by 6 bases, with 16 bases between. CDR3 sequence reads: CASTKHLGAQPQHF. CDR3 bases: TGTGCCAGCACCAAGCACTTAGGGGCTCAGCCCCAGCATTTT.

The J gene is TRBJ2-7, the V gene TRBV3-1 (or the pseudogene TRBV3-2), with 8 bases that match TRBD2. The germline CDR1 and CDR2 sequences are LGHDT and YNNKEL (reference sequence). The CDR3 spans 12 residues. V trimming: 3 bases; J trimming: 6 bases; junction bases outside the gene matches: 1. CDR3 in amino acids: CASSHRGGEQYF. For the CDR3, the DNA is TGTGCCAGCAGCCACCGGGGGGGCGAGCAGTACTTC.

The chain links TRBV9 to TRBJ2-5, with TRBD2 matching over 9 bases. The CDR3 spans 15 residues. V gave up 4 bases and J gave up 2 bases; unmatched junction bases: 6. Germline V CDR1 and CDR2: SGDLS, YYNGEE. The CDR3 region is CASSSTSGVQETQYF. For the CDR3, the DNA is TGTGCCAGCAGCTCGACTAGCGGAGTTCAAGAGACCCAGTACTTC. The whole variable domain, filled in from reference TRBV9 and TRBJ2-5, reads DSGVTQTPKHLITATGQRVTLRCSPRSGDLSVYWYQQSLDQGLQFLIQYYNGEERAKGNILERFSAQQFPDLHSELNLSSLELGDSALYFCASSSTSGVQETQYFGPGTRLLVL.

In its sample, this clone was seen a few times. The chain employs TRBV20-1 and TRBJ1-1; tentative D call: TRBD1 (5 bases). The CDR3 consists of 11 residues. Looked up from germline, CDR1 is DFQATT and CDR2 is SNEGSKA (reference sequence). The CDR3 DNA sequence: TGCAGCTGGGGGGGACGCACTGAAGCTTTCTTT. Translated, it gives CSWGGRTEAFF.

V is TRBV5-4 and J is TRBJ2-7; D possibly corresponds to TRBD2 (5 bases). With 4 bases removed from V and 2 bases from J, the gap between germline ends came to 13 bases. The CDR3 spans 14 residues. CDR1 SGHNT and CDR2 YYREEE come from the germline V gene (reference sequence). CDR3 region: CASSPPGETYEQYF. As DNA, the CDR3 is TGTGCCAGCAGCCCCCCCGGGGAGACCTACGAGCAGTACTTC.

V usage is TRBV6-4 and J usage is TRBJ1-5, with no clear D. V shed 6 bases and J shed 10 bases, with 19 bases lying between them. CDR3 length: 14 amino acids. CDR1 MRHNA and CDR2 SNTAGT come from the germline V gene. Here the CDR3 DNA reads TGTGCCAGCAGCCCTAGGGAGGGCCTGCTCCCCCAGCATTTT. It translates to CASSPREGLLPQHF.